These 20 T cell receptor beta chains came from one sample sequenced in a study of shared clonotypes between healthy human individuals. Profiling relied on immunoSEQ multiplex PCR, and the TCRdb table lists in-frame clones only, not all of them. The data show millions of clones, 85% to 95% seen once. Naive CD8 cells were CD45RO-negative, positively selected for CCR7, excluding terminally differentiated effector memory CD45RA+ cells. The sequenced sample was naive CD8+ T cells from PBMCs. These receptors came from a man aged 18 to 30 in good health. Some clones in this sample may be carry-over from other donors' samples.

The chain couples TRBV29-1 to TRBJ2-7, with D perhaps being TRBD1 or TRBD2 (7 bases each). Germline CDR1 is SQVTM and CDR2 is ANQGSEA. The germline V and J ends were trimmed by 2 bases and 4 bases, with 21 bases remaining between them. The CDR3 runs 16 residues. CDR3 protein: CSVESTRDSGEYEQYF. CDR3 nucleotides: TGCAGCGTTGAATCGACACGGGACAGCGGGGAATACGAGCAGTACTTC.

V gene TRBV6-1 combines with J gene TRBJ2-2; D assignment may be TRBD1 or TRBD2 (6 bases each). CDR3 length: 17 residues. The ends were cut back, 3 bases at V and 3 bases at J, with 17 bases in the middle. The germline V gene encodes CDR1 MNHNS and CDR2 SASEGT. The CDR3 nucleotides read TGTGCCAGCAGTGACCTCCCGGGGGCGCGGGACACCGGGGAGCTGTTTTTT. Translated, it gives CASSDLPGARDTGELFF.

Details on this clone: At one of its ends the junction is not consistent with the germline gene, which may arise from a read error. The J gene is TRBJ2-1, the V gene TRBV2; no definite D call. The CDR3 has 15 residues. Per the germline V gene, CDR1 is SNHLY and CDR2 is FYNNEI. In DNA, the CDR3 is TGTGCCAACAGTGAAGTTCTAGACTTCTACAATGAGCAGTTCTTC. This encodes CANSEVLDFYNEQFF.

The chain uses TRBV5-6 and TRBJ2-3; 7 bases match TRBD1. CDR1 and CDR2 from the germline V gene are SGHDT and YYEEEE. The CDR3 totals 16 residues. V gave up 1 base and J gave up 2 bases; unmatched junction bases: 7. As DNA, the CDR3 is TGTGCCAGCAGCTTGCAGGGGGACAGACTCACAGATACGCAGTATTTT. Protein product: CASSLQGDRLTDTQYF.

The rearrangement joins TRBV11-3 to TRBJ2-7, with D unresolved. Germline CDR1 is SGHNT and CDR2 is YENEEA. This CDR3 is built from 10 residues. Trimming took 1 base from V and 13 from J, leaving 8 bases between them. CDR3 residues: CASSLAGFYF. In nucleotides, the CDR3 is TGTGCCAGCAGCTTAGCAGGATTCTACTTC. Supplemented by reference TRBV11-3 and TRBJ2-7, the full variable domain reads EAGVVQSPRYKIIEKKQPVAFWCNPISGHNTLYWYLQNLGQGPELLIRYENEEAVDDSQLPKDRFSAERLKGVDSTLKIQPAELGDSAVYLCASSLAGFYFGPGTRLTVT.

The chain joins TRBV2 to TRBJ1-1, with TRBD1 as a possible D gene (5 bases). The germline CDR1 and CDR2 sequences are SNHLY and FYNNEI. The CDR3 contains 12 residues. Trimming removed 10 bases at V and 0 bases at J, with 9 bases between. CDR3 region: CAIRALNTEAFF. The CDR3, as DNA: TGTGCCATCAGGGCGTTGAACACTGAAGCTTTCTTT.

The CDR3 nucleotides read TGTGCCAGCAGCTTATCCCCGGGACAGGGATACAATGAGCAGTTCTTC. Residues: CASSLSPGQGYNEQFF. The rearrangement links TRBV7-6 to TRBJ2-1, with TRBD1 matching 9 bases. CDR3 size: 16 residues. Germline V gene sequence: CDR1 SGHVS, CDR2 FNYEAQ. J gave up 4 bases and V 2 bases, and 6 bases lay outside the gene matches.

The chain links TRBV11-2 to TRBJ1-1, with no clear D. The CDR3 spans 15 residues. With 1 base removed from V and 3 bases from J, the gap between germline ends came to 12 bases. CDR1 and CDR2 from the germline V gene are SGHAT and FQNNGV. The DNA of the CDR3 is TGTGCCAGCAGCTTAGGGCCAGAGTGGGACACTGAAGCTTTCTTT. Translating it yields CASSLGPEWDTEAFF.

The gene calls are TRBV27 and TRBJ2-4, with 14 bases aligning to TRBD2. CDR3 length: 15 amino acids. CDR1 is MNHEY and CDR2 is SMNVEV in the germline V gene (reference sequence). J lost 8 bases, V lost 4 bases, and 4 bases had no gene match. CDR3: CASSSGTSGSDIQYF. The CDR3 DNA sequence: TGTGCCAGCAGTTCCGGGACTAGCGGGAGTGACATTCAGTACTTC.

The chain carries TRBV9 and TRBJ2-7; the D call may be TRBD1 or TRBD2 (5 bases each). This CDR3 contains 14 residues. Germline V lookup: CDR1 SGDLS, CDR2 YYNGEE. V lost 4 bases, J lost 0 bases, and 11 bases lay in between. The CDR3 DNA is TGTGCCAGCAGCTACGGGACGGACTCCTACGAGCAGTACTTC. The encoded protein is CASSYGTDSYEQYF.

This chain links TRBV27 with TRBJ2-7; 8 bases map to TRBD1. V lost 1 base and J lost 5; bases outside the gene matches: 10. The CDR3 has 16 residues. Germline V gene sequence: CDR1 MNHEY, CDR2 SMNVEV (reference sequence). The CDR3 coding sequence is TGTGCCAGCAGTTTATACCAGACAGGGGCCTCAAACGAGCAGTACTTC. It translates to CASSLYQTGASNEQYF.

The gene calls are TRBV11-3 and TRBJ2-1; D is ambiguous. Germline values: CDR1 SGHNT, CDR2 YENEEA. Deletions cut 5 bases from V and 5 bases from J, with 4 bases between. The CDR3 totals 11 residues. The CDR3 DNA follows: TGTGCCAGCAGCCGCGACAATGAGCAGTTCTTC. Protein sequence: CASSRDNEQFF.

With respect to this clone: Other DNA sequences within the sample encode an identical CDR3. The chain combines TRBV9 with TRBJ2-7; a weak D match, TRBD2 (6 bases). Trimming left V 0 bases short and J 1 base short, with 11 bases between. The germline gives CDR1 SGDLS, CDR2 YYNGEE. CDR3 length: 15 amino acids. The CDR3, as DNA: TGTGCCAGCAGCGTAGAACCGGGGGTATCCTACGAGCAGTACTTC. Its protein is CASSVEPGVSYEQYF.

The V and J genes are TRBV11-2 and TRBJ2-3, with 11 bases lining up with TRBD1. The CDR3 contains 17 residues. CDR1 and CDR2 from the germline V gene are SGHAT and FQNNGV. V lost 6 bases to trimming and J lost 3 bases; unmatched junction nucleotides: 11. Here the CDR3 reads CASSSRWTGGATDTQYF. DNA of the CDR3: TGTGCCAGCAGTTCGAGATGGACAGGGGGCGCAACAGATACGCAGTATTTT.

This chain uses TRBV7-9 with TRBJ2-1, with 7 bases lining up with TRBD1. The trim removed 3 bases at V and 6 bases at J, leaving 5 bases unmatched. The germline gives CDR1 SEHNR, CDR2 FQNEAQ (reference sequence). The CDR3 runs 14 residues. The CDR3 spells CASSFTTGLNEQFF. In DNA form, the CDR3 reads TGTGCCAGCAGCTTCACGACAGGGCTCAATGAGCAGTTCTTC.

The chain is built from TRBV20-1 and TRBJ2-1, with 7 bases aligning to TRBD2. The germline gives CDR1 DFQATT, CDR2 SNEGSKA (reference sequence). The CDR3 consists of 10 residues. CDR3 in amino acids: CSAYGGREFF. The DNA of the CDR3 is TGCAGCGCGTACGGCGGGAGAGAGTTCTTC.

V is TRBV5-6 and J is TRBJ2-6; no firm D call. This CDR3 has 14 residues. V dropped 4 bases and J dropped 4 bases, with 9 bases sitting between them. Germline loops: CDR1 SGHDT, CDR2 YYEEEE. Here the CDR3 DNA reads TGTGCCAGCAGCCTGTTGTGGGGGGCCAACGTCCTGACTTTC. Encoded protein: CASSLLWGANVLTF.

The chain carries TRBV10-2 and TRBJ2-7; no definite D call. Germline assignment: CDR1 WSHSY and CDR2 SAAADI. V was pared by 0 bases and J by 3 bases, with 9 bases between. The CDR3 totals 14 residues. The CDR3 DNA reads TGCGCCAGCAGTGAGTCCAACCCCTTCTACGAGCAGTACTTC. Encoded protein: CASSESNPFYEQYF.

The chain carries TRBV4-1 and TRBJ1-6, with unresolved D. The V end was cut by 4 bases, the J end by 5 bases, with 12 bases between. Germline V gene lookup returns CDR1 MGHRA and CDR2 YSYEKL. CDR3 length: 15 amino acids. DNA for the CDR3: TGCGCCAGCAGCCCCTCATCAGGTCATAATTCACCCCTCCACTTT. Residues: CASSPSSGHNSPLHF.

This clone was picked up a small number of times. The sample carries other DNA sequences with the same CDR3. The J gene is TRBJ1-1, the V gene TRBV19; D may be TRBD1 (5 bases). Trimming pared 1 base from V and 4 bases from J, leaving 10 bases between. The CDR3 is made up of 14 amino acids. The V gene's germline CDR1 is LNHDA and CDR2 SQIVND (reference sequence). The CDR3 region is CASSIGGSGTEAFF. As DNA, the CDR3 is TGTGCCAGTAGTATAGGGGGGTCGGGCACTGAAGCTTTCTTT.